This T cell receptor (beta chain) comes out of a study of control samples from healthy donors and cancer patients. Generated by immunoSEQ multiplex PCR, the TCRdb table keeps only in-frame clones and is missing some. Of 85,000 to 110,000 clones listed, more than 85% are singletons. The sequencing input was PBMCs. The clonotype comes from a man in his sixties with lung cancer.

The CDR3, as DNA: TGCGCCAGCAGCCTACGCCCTAGACAGGGGACTAATGAAAAACTGTTTTTT. This gives the protein CASSLRPRQGTNEKLFF. This chain links TRBV5-1 with TRBJ1-4, with TRBD1 matching over 8 bases. The V and J ends lost 4 bases and 2 bases, in that order; junction bases with no gene match: 10. CDR1 is SGHRS, CDR2 YFSETQ, per germline. CDR3 length: 17 amino acids.